This T cell receptor (beta chain) is drawn from a study of CXCR3-negative and CXCR3-positive naive CD8 T cells (dated by TCRdb to about 2019). At the level of the whole study: In total, about 135 million TRB reads were obtained, or roughly 1.5 +/- 0.3 million reads per library. Diversity and physicochemical repertoire analyses covered roughly ten donors pooled from two independent experiments. Naive subsets from 5 donors and memory cells from 3 donors were included in the TRBV-TRBJ cluster analysis.

What the research found in general, with its limitations: Freshly isolated PBMCs were used for most assays because CXCR3 expression partially decreased after cryopreservation. Naive CXCR3-negative and CXCR3-positive cells from the same donor showed similar TRBV-TRBJ usage, whereas memory cells showed distinct patterns. Surface CD5, linked to self-reactivity in mice, was comparable between naive subsets; TCR interaction strength was therefore also inferred from TRB CDR3 physicochemical properties. Repertoire diversity was comparably high in both naive subsets but much lower in memory CD8+ T cells. TRB CDR3s from CXCR3-positive naive cells showed higher hydrophobicity (lower Kidera factor 4), lower energy, and higher strength and volume indices than CXCR3-negative naive cells.

TCRdb lists the instrument as NextSeq 550. The Human TCR Profiling Kit (MiLaboratory) was used to make UMI-labeled 5' RACE TRB cDNA libraries. cDNA synthesis used the entire amount of extracted RNA, and PCR amplification then used the entire amount of cDNA produced. Libraries were prepared in parallel using an identical number of PCR cycles. The paper's data handling went like this. With a requirement of at least two reads per UMI, MIGEC and MiXCR extracted about 53,000 +/- 9,400 unique UMI-labeled TRB cDNA molecules per library. An average of approximately 40,000 +/- 10,000 functional in-frame TRB CDR3 nucleotide clonotypes without stop codons was found per library. After each sample was downsampled to 5000 UMI-labeled TRB molecules, VDJtools was used to calculate diversity metrics such as normalized Shannon-Wiener and Chao1. For the central five CDR3 residues, VDJtools calculated physicochemical properties weighted by clonotype size, namely interaction energy, strength, volume and Kidera factor 4. Through TCRdb reprocessing, the reads give one entry per CDR3 protein sequence; DNA is omitted. V and J calls and clone size were set by TCRdb, not the authors. The sample's clone listing holds about 60,000 distinct CDR3 sequences. About 0.78% of the sample is in the top ten clones.

For every CD8+ T cell subset, about 300,000 cells were flow-sorted straight into RLT lysis buffer, and each subset was sorted in triplicate. To keep memory contaminants out, a stringent definition of naive CD8+ T cells was applied: CD45RO-CCR7+CD27+CD95-. Standard density gradient centrifugation was used to isolate peripheral blood mononuclear cells from buffy coats. Naive CXCR3-negative and CXCR3-positive CD8+ T cells were flow-sorted using a FACSAria III. Total RNA was extracted from sorted cells with an RNeasy Mini Kit. On this clonotype: Its binding antigen is unknown.

Including the terminal cysteine and phenylalanine, the CDR3 comprises 16 residues. DNA for this receptor is not on file. Looking up the germline V gene yields CDR1 SNHLY and CDR2 FYNNEI. This chain is built from TRBV2 and TRBJ2-7; TCRdb's D call of TRBD1 is untestable without DNA. Material: naive CXCR3+ CD8+ T cells from blood. The sample's cell subset or site, from its label and the paper: CD45RO-CCR7+CD27+CD95- naive CD8+ T cells expressing CXCR3 (TNR3+). The source is a human donor in good health. Some clones in this sample may be carry-over from other donors' samples. The CDR3 here reads CASSEISSGGGYEQYF.